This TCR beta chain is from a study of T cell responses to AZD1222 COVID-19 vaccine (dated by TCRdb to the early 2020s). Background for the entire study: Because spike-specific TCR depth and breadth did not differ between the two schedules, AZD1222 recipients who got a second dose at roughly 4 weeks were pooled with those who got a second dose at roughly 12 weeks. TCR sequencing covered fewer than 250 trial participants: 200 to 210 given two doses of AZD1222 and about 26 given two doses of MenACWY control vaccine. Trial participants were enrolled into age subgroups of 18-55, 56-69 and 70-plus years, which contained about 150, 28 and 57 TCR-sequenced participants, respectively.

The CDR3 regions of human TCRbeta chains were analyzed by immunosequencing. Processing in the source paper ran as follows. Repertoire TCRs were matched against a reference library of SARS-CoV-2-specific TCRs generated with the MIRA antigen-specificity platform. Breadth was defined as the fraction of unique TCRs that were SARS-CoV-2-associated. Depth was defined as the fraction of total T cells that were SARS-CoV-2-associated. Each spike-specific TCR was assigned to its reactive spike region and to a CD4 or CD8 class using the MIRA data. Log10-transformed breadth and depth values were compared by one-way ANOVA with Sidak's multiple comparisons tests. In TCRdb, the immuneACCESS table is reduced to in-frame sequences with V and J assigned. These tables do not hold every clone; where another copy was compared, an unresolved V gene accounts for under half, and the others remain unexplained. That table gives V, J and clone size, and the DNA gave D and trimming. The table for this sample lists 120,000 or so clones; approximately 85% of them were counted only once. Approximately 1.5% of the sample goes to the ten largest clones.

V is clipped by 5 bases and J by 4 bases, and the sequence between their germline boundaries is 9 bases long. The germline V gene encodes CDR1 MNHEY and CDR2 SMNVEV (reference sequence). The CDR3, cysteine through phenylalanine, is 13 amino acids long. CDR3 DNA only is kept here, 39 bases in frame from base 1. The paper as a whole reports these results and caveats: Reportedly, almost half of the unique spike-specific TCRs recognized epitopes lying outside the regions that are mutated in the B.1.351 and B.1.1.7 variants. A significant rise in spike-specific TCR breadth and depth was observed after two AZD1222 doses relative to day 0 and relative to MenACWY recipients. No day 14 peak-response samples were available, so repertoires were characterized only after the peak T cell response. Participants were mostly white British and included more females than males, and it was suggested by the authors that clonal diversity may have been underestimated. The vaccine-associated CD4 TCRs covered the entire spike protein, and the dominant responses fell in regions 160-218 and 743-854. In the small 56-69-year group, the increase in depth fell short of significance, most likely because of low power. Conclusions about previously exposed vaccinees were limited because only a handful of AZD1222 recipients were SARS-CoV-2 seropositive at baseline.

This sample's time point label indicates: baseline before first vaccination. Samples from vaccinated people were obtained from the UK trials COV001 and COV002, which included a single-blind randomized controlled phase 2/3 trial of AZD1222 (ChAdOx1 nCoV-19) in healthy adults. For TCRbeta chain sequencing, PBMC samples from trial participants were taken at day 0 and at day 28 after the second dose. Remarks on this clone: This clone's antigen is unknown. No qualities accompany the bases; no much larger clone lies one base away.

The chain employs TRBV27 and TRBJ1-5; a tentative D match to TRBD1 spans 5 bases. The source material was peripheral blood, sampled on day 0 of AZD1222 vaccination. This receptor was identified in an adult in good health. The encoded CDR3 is CASSRTPNQPQHF. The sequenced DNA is TGTGCCAGCAGTAGGACACCTAATCAGCCCCAGCATTTT.